The sequence of this TCR beta chain was determined in a study of Ad26.COV2.S vaccination and SARS-CoV-2 variants. The sample's treatment: roughly 20 received Ad26.COV2.S at low or high dose, single or two shots; several received placebo; per-sample allocation not given. The samples date from day 63 after the first vaccine or placebo injection. Donor was an adult aged 18-55 years in Boston. Profiling relied on immunoSEQ multiplex PCR, and the TCRdb table lists in-frame clones only, not all of them. The sample includes some 420,000 clones, around nine tenths of them seen just once. Trimming removed 6 bases from V and 1 base from J, with 7 bases in between. CDR1 LNHDA and CDR2 SQIVND come from the germline V gene (reference sequence). The CDR3 spans 13 residues.

The receptor was derived from a person between 18 and 60 years old who received the Ad26.COV2.S COVID-19 vaccine or a placebo. The sample here was peripheral blood, taken in a trial of Ad26.COV2.S vaccine versus placebo. J is TRBJ1-5 and V is TRBV19; D uncertain. CDR3 bases: TGTGCCAGTAGGGGCGAGAGCAATCAGCCCCAGCATTTT. Translating gives CASRGESNQPQHF. Together with reference TRBV19 and TRBJ1-5, the CDR3 gives the full variable domain: DGGITQSPKYLFRKEGQNVTLSCEQNLNHDAMYWYRQDPGQGLRLIYYSQIVNDFQKGDIAEGYSVSREKKESFPLTVTSAQKNPTAFYLCASRGESNQPQHFGDGTRLSIL.